The clone carrying this T cell receptor beta chain was counted at least ten times. Its target is unknown. The source of the sample is a study of blood T cells in healthy people across ages. Points from the study as a whole: Age brought a roughly linear fall in TCR beta diversity measured per million T cells.

Through a sample-barcoded 5' primer and a J-beta primer mix, a second PCR was run for roughly 7 to 12 cycles. TCRdb processed the 5' RACE reads anew with MiXCR; each CDR3 protein has one entry. In the table there are 1.5 million to 2 million distinct CDR3 sequences, 28% of which are singletons. Donors were healthy Caucasian individuals from Russia aged roughly 6 to 90. This CDR3 contains 14 residues. Trimming took 2 bases from V and 4 from J; bases not matched to a gene: 2. Germline values: CDR1 DFQATT, CDR2 SNEGSKA (reference sequence). The sequencing sample was made of blood. This receptor was taken from a woman in her twenties or thirties in good health. V gene TRBV20-1 combines with J gene TRBJ2-5; TRBD2 matches at 12 bases. Here the CDR3 reads CSARSTSGGETQYF. DNA of the CDR3: TGCAGTGCTAGATCGACTAGCGGGGGAGAGACCCAGTACTTC.